Listed here are 22 T cell receptor beta chains from one sample, sequenced in a study of regulatory T cells in long-lasting Graves disease. According to the study, TCR beta libraries were built with iRepertoire HTBI primers and CDR3-region Arm-PCR. In TCRdb, the multiplex PCR reads were re-called with MiXCR into one record per CDR3 protein. The repertoire includes some 250,000 distinct CDR3 sequences, 20% to 25% of them detected once, and approximately 13% sits in the top ten. Time point denoted: newly diagnosed GD, antithyroid drugs for less than 3 months. Making the TCR library involved RNA that had been extracted from PBMCs. Material: peripheral blood mononuclear cells (PBMCs), obtained at new diagnosis, from a patient treated with antithyroid drugs. These receptors all stem from a female donor with Graves disease.

The V and J genes are TRBV7-9 and TRBJ2-5; the D gene could be TRBD1 or TRBD2 (5 bases each). The CDR3 length is 12 residues. Germline CDR1 reads SEHNR; CDR2 reads FQNEAQ (reference sequence). The ends were cut back, 6 bases at V and 3 bases at J, with 8 bases in the middle. The CDR3, as DNA: TGTGCCAGCAGGGGGGAAGAAGAGACCCAGTACTTC. Its translation is CASRGEEETQYF. The full variable domain, with the rest looked up from reference TRBV7-9 and TRBJ2-5, is DTGVSQNPRHKITKRGQNVTFRCDPISEHNRLYWYRQTLGQGPEFLTYFQNEAQLEKSRLLSDRFSAERPKGSFSTLEIQRTEQGDSAMYLCASRGEEETQYFGPGTRLLVL.

The chain is built from TRBV5-1 and TRBJ2-2; TRBD1 aligns across 9 bases. There are 15 residues in the CDR3. Trimming at V came to 4 bases and at J to 6 bases, leaving 7 bases not matched to a gene. Germline V lookup: CDR1 SGHRS, CDR2 YFSETQ. Here the CDR3 reads CASSPDRGVSGELFF. The CDR3 DNA follows: TGCGCCAGCAGCCCGGACAGGGGAGTATCCGGGGAGCTGTTTTTT.

The chain carries TRBV12-3 or TRBV12-4 and TRBJ2-1, with TRBD2 identical over 12 bases. There are 12 residues in the CDR3. Trimming at V came to 4 bases and at J to 13 bases, leaving 2 bases not matched to a gene. The CDR3 nucleotides read TGTGCCAGCAGTTCTAGCGGGAGGGGCCAGTTCTTC. It is translated as CASSSSGRGQFF.

V and J are TRBV5-4 and TRBJ2-1; no firm D call. Germline lookup yields CDR1 SGHNT and CDR2 YYREEE (reference sequence). Deletions cut 0 bases from V and 7 bases from J, with 20 bases between. The CDR3 consists of 17 residues. CDR3 residues: CASSLEGSRISGNEQFF. For the CDR3, the DNA is TGTGCCAGCAGCTTGGAGGGTAGCCGGATTAGTGGGAATGAGCAGTTCTTC.

This clonotype was seen at least ten times. The gene calls are TRBV30 and TRBJ1-5, with a possible D match to TRBD1 (5 bases). The CDR3 runs 13 residues. Germline lookup yields CDR1 GTSNPN and CDR2 SVGIG (reference sequence). V gave up 2 bases and J gave up 7 bases, with 12 bases separating them. The CDR3 reads CAWSRQGGQPQHF. CDR3 DNA sequence: TGTGCCTGGAGTAGGCAGGGAGGGCAGCCCCAGCATTTT.

About this clonotype: This may stem from a read error, because a much larger clone lies one nucleotide away. V usage is TRBV14 and J usage is TRBJ2-3; D not certain. This CDR3 region has 13 residues. Germline V lookup: CDR1 SGHDN, CDR2 FVKESK. The CDR3 here is CASSHSRFDTRYF. In nucleotides, the CDR3 is TGTGCCAGCAGCCACTCAAGGTTCGATACGCGGTATTTT.

The chain recombines TRBV25-1 with TRBJ1-1, with no clear D. Trimming pared 2 bases from V and 4 bases from J, leaving 14 bases between. The CDR3 consists of 15 residues. Germline CDR1 is MGHDK and CDR2 is SYGVNS. The CDR3 DNA reads TGTGCCAGCAGTGAAATGGCGGACCGGAGCACTGAAGCTTTCTTT. Translation: CASSEMADRSTEAFF.

This clonotype appeared many times. The gene calls are TRBV28 and TRBJ1-1; D gene ambiguous. The ends were cut back, 6 bases at V and 2 bases at J, with 10 bases in the middle. The CDR3 sequence is 13 residues long. CDR1 and CDR2 from the germline V gene are MDHEN and SYDVKM. The chain's CDR3 is CASRTSGNTEAFF. CDR3 in DNA: TGTGCCAGCAGAACTTCCGGAAACACTGAAGCTTTCTTT.

This clonotype has only a few counts. The J gene is TRBJ1-5, the V gene TRBV15, with D maybe TRBD1 (5 bases). The CDR3 extends over 15 amino acids. CDR1 is LNHNV, CDR2 YYDKDF, per germline (reference sequence). V shed 5 bases and J shed 2 bases, with 13 bases lying between them. CDR3 loop: CATSPWGWGNQPQHF. In DNA form, the CDR3 reads TGTGCCACCAGCCCCTGGGGGTGGGGCAATCAGCCCCAGCATTTT. The full variable domain, in which reference TRBV15 and TRBJ1-5 provide the parts outside the CDR3, is DAMVIQNPRYQVTQFGKPVTLSCSQTLNHNVMYWYQQKSSQAPKLLFHYYDKDFNNEADTPDNFQSRRPNTSFCFLDIRSPGLGDTAMYLCATSPWGWGNQPQHFGDGTRLSIL.

There are many counts of this clonotype. CDR3 region: CASGTPTGGSGELFF. The CDR3 DNA reads as TGTGCTAGTGGAACCCCCACGGGTGGGAGCGGGGAGCTGTTTTTT. The chain uses TRBV12-5 and TRBJ2-2; a weak D match, TRBD2 (5 bases). The germline V gene encodes CDR1 LGHNT and CDR2 FRNRAP. The CDR3 has 15 amino acids. V lost 6 bases and J lost 7, with 18 bases in between.

This clonotype has only a few counts. This rearrangement joins TRBV4-1 to TRBJ1-1, with TRBD1 matching 9 bases. With V trimmed by 3 bases and J by 8 bases, 4 bases remained unmatched. Germline V lookup: CDR1 MGHRA, CDR2 YSYEKL. CDR3 length: 13 residues. For the CDR3, the DNA is TGCGCCAGCAGCCACGGGACAGGGCTAGAAGCTTTCTTT. This translates into CASSHGTGLEAFF.

The count of this clonotype is one. The chain is built from TRBV11-2 and TRBJ1-1; 12 bases are shared with TRBD1. CDR3 size: 17 residues. J was trimmed by 1 base and V by 5 bases; bases with no gene match: 8. CDR1 SGHAT and CDR2 FQNNGV come from the germline V gene. The CDR3 region is CASSRGTGGLRNTEAFF. The CDR3 DNA reads TGTGCCAGCAGCCGCGGGACAGGGGGCTTACGGAACACTGAAGCTTTCTTT.

This clonotype was observed at least ten times. This chain joins TRBV7-9 and TRBJ1-4, with D unresolved. Germline V gene data show CDR1 as SEHNR and CDR2 as FQNEAQ (reference sequence). This CDR3 comprises 13 residues. Trimming pared 1 base from V and 6 bases from J, leaving 6 bases between. This chain's CDR3 is CASSLDADEKLFF. DNA of the CDR3: TGTGCCAGCAGCTTAGATGCAGATGAAAAACTGTTTTTT.

This clonotype was counted at least ten times. The chain recombines TRBV6-1 with TRBJ1-5; TRBD1 aligns across 9 bases. J was trimmed by 1 base and V by 6 bases; bases with no gene match: 10. This CDR3 is built from 17 residues. The germline gives CDR1 MNHNS, CDR2 SASEGT. This chain's CDR3 is CASSRLTGGLSNQPQHF. The CDR3 nucleotides are TGTGCCAGCAGCCGTTTAACAGGGGGCTTGAGCAATCAGCCCCAGCATTTT.

The rearrangement joins TRBV5-4 to TRBJ1-4; 8 positions agree with TRBD1. This CDR3 is 13 amino acids long. Losses at the gene ends were 4 bases for V and 10 bases for J; bases not matched to a gene: 6. Germline V CDR1 and CDR2: SGHNT, YYREEE (reference sequence). Here the CDR3 DNA reads TGTGCCAGCAGCACGGACAGGGTTGGAAAACTGTTTTTT. Amino acids: CASSTDRVGKLFF. The complete variable domain, with remaining parts taken from reference TRBV5-4 and TRBJ1-4, reads ETGVTQSPTHLIKTRGQQVTLRCSSQSGHNTVSWYQQALGQGPQFIFQYYREEENGRGNFPPRFSGLQFPNYSSELNVNALELDDSALYLCASSTDRVGKLFFGSGTQLSVL.

This clonotype was seen at least ten times. The chain carries TRBV20-1 and TRBJ2-1, with D maybe TRBD2 (5 bases). CDR3 size: 16 residues. Germline V gene data show CDR1 as DFQATT and CDR2 as SNEGSKA (reference sequence). V lost 0 bases and J lost 0, with 12 bases in between. CDR3: CSARDLVEGSYNEQFF. CDR3 DNA sequence: TGCAGTGCTAGAGATTTGGTCGAGGGCTCCTACAATGAGCAGTTCTTC.

This clonotype was picked up many times. This rearrangement joins TRBV7-9 to TRBJ1-1; D not certain. Trimming cost V 1 base and J 0 bases, with 9 bases left between them. The germline gives CDR1 SEHNR, CDR2 FQNEAQ (reference sequence). The CDR3 has 15 residues. The CDR3 spells CASSLGPPMNTEAFF. CDR3 nucleotides: TGTGCCAGCAGCTTAGGCCCCCCGATGAACACTGAAGCTTTCTTT.

This clonotype was counted only a few times. CDR3 loop: CASSVGHLGQPQHF. CDR3 nucleotides: TGTGCCAGTAGTGTAGGACACCTTGGGCAGCCCCAGCATTTT. J is TRBJ1-5 and V is TRBV19, with D maybe TRBD1 (5 bases). V lost 5 bases, J lost 7 bases, and 15 bases lay in between. Germline values: CDR1 LNHDA, CDR2 SQIVND (reference sequence). This CDR3 is built from 14 residues.

This clonotype has at least ten counts. The chain combines TRBV2 with TRBJ2-3; tentatively, D is TRBD1 (6 bases). The germline CDR1 and CDR2 sequences are SNHLY and FYNNEI. The CDR3 consists of 14 residues. V was trimmed by 6 bases and J by 0 bases, leaving 10 bases between them. The CDR3 is CASSQGLSTDTQYF. The CDR3 nucleotides are TGTGCCAGCAGCCAGGGGCTTAGCACAGATACGCAGTATTTT. Filled out from reference TRBV2 and TRBJ2-3, the complete variable domain reads EPEVTQTPSHQVTQMGQEVILRCVPISNHLYFYWYRQILGQKVEFLVSFYNNEISEKSEIFDDQFSVERPDGSNFTLKIRSTKLEDSAMYFCASSQGLSTDTQYFGPGTRLTVL.

This clonotype was counted at least ten times. The rearrangement uses TRBV6-2 or TRBV6-3 and TRBJ2-7, with 9 nucleotides matching TRBD2. V lost 2 bases, J lost 6 bases, and 11 bases stayed unmatched. CDR3 size: 16 residues. Looked up from germline, CDR1 is MNHEY and CDR2 is SVGEGT. The CDR3 region has the DNA TGTGCCAGCAGTTACGGGTGGGCTAGCGGGGATACCGAGCAGTACTTC. This codes for CASSYGWASGDTEQYF.

The rearrangement links TRBV6-1 to TRBJ2-3; D remains ambiguous. The CDR3 runs 14 residues. The germline V gene has CDR1 MNHNS and CDR2 SASEGT. V lost 5 bases and J lost 3, with 12 bases in between. The CDR3 nucleotides read TGTGCCAGCAGTAAAAGGGTGACGACAGATACGCAGTATTTT. Translating it yields CASSKRVTTDTQYF.

There are many counts of this clonotype. This chain links TRBV20-1 with TRBJ2-3; no firm D call. CDR3 length equals 14 residues. V lost 3 bases, J lost 6 bases, and 16 bases lay in between. Germline values: CDR1 DFQATT, CDR2 SNEGSKA (reference sequence). CDR3 loop: CSARLGNRRDTQYF. In nucleotides, the CDR3 is TGCAGTGCTAGGCTAGGAAACCGAAGGGATACGCAGTATTTT.